The 27 T cell receptor beta chains in this list originate from one sample, sequenced in a study of cytomegalovirus exposure and HLA in healthy donors. Primers: 60 Vbeta forward and 13 Jbeta reverse. Profiling relied on immunoSEQ multiplex PCR, and the TCRdb table lists in-frame clones only, not all of them. Found here are about 160,000 clones, over 60% of them singletons; the top ten hold over 2.5%. The sample consisted of PBMCs. These TCRs come from a woman in her 30s in good health and CMV-seronegative.

The chain uses TRBV7-2 and TRBJ2-2, with 8 bases matching TRBD2. Losses at the gene ends were 5 bases for V and 2 bases for J; bases not matched to a gene: 7. Looked up from germline, CDR1 is SGHTA and CDR2 is FQGNSA. CDR3 size: 16 residues. CDR3 nucleotides: TGTGCCAGCAGCAAGCTAGCGGGTGGAAACACCGGGGAGCTGTTTTTT. Protein: CASSKLAGGNTGELFF.

The V and J genes are TRBV4-2 and TRBJ1-1; weak D call: TRBD1 (5 bases). Germline V gene lookup returns CDR1 LGHNA and CDR2 YNFKEQ. This CDR3 is built from 17 residues. With 1 base removed from V and 3 bases from J, the gap between germline ends came to 18 bases. CDR3 bases: TGTGCCAGCAGCCAAGGCGGGGGTGGGCAGGAGGACACTGAAGCTTTCTTT. Amino acids: CASSQGGGGQEDTEAFF.

The gene calls are TRBV15 and TRBJ1-1, with D uncertain. The V gene lost 2 bases and the J gene lost 1 base, with 8 bases spanning the gap. The CDR3 totals 14 residues. Looked up from germline, CDR1 is LNHNV and CDR2 is YYDKDF (reference sequence). CDR3 in DNA: TGTGCCACCAGCAGAACTTACGAGAACACTGAAGCTTTCTTT. This sequence encodes CATSRTYENTEAFF.

The chain couples TRBV9 to TRBJ1-2; tentative D call: TRBD1 (6 bases). Trimming pared 2 bases from V and 4 bases from J, leaving 12 bases between. This CDR3 is 14 amino acids long. In germline, CDR1 is SGDLS, CDR2 YYNGEE. CDR3 sequence (DNA): TGTGCCAGCAGCGTTCAGACAGGATCCTATGGCTACACCTTC. Translation: CASSVQTGSYGYTF. The full variable domain, completed using reference TRBV9 and TRBJ1-2, is DSGVTQTPKHLITATGQRVTLRCSPRSGDLSVYWYQQSLDQGLQFLIQYYNGEERAKGNILERFSAQQFPDLHSELNLSSLELGDSALYFCASSVQTGSYGYTFGSGTRLTVV.

The chain carries TRBV28 and TRBJ2-7, with D possibly TRBD2 on 7 matching bases. Germline V CDR1 and CDR2: MDHEN, SYDVKM. CDR3 length equals 12 residues. With 7 bases removed from V and 4 bases from J, the gap between germline ends came to 11 bases. The CDR3 region has the DNA TGTGCCAGCATGAGGGGGGGATACGAGCAGTACTTC. Its translation is CASMRGGYEQYF.

The chain is built from TRBV25-1 and TRBJ1-3; D may be TRBD1 (5 bases). This CDR3 is built from 15 residues. Per the germline V gene, CDR1 is MGHDK and CDR2 is SYGVNS. With 6 bases removed from V and 4 bases from J, the gap between germline ends came to 16 bases. CDR3 DNA sequence: TGTGCCAGCAGCAAAGGGGAATATTCAGGAAACACCATATATTTT. Its protein product is CASSKGEYSGNTIYF.

This rearrangement joins TRBV5-4 to TRBJ1-4; TRBD1 aligns across 8 bases. V was clipped by 4 bases and J by 1 base; unmatched bases: 3. In germline, CDR1 is SGHNT, CDR2 YYREEE (reference sequence). The length of the CDR3 is 15 residues. As DNA, the CDR3 is TGTGCCAGCAGCGAGGGGACAGGAACTAATGAAAAACTGTTTTTT. Translating it yields CASSEGTGTNEKLFF. Variable domain in full (rest from reference TRBV5-4 and TRBJ1-4): ETGVTQSPTHLIKTRGQQVTLRCSSQSGHNTVSWYQQALGQGPQFIFQYYREEENGRGNFPPRFSGLQFPNYSSELNVNALELDDSALYLCASSEGTGTNEKLFFGSGTQLSVL.

Only a few counts were recorded for this clone. The rearrangement joins TRBV18 to TRBJ2-2, with 12 positions matching TRBD2. With V trimmed by 4 bases and J by 7 bases, 10 bases remained unmatched. Germline CDR1 KGHSH, CDR2 LQKENI. CDR3 length: 17 residues. The CDR3 bases are TGTGCCAGCTCACGTGCTCCTAGCGGGAGGGCCAACGGGGAGCTGTTTTTT. Its translation: CASSRAPSGRANGELFF.

This clone was picked up a small number of times. This chain joins TRBV2 and TRBJ1-5, with unresolved D. The ends were cut back, 1 base at V and 6 bases at J, with 7 bases in the middle. The CDR3 consists of 13 residues. Germline V gene data show CDR1 as SNHLY and CDR2 as FYNNEI. CDR3 sequence (DNA): TGTGCCAGCAGTGAAGAGTTTAGTCAGCCCCAGCATTTT. Encoded protein: CASSEEFSQPQHF.

This chain uses TRBV19 with TRBJ1-5; maybe TRBD1 (5 bases). V lost 3 bases and J 4 bases, leaving 13 bases between the germline ends. Germline-derived CDR1 and CDR2 are LNHDA and SQIVND (reference sequence). The CDR3 runs to 15 residues. As DNA, the CDR3 is TGTGCCAGTAGTATTGAGACAGCGAGGAATCAGCCCCAGCATTTT. Translated: CASSIETARNQPQHF.

The rearrangement links TRBV29-1 to TRBJ1-1; TRBD1 is a possible D gene (5 bases). Between the trimmed V and J ends, which lost 7 bases and 3 bases, there was a span of 15 bases. The CDR3 is made up of 13 amino acids. Germline V lookup: CDR1 SQVTM, CDR2 ANQGSEA. The CDR3 region has the DNA TGCAGCGCCCCCGACGGGGGGGACACTGAAGCTTTCTTT. It translates to CSAPDGGDTEAFF.

The chain has TRBV28 and TRBJ1-1; D ambiguous. Germline assignment: CDR1 MDHEN and CDR2 SYDVKM. Trimming cost V 5 bases and J 0 bases, with 10 bases left between them. The CDR3 is 14 residues long. CDR3 loop: CASSVTRMNTEAFF. The CDR3 DNA follows: TGTGCCAGCAGTGTGACACGTATGAACACTGAAGCTTTCTTT.

The rearrangement joins TRBV13 to TRBJ2-7; 9 bases agree with TRBD2. The V and J ends lost 4 bases and 3 bases, in that order; junction bases with no gene match: 4. The CDR3 consists of 14 residues. From germline, CDR1 is PRHDT and CDR2 FYEKMQ (reference sequence). The CDR3 bases are TGTGCCAGCAGCTCGGGACTAGCCATCTACGAGCAGTACTTC. Translated: CASSSGLAIYEQYF.

V is TRBV7-8 and J is TRBJ2-7; 7 bases match TRBD1. Germline trimming cut 5 bases from V and 4 bases from J; bases unmatched to any gene: 5. Germline V gives CDR1 SGHVS, CDR2 FQNEAQ. This CDR3 is built from 13 residues. CDR3 residues: CASSRQGYYEQYF. The CDR3 DNA follows: TGTGCCAGCAGCCGACAGGGATATTACGAGCAGTACTTC.

CDR3: CSALAGPEYF. The DNA of the CDR3 is TGCAGCGCCCTAGCGGGGCCGGAGTACTTC. This rearrangement joins TRBV29-1 to TRBJ2-7; 9 bases line up with TRBD2. In germline, CDR1 is SQVTM, CDR2 ANQGSEA. V was clipped by 7 bases and J by 11 bases; unmatched bases: 6. The CDR3 sequence is 10 residues long.

This chain links TRBV27 with TRBJ2-5; 14 positions match TRBD2. V lost 5 bases and J lost 4; bases outside the gene matches: 0. The CDR3 extends over 14 amino acids. Germline V CDR1 and CDR2: MNHEY, SMNVEV (reference sequence). The CDR3 region is CASSGTSGRETQYF. The CDR3 DNA sequence: TGTGCCAGCAGTGGGACTAGCGGGAGAGAGACCCAGTACTTC.

The rearrangement joins TRBV4-2 to TRBJ2-1; TRBD2 agrees at 12 bases. Unmatched junction bases numbered 7, after V lost 1 base and J lost 6 bases. Germline V gene lookup returns CDR1 LGHNA and CDR2 YNFKEQ. The CDR3 length is 17 residues. CDR3 residues: CASSQVSGLAGFNEQFF. In DNA form, the CDR3 reads TGTGCCAGCAGCCAAGTAAGTGGACTAGCGGGGTTCAATGAGCAGTTCTTC.

The rearrangement uses TRBV28 and TRBJ1-2; D is unresolved. V shed 5 bases and J shed 4 bases, with 11 bases lying between them. There are 13 residues in the CDR3. Germline CDR1 is MDHEN and CDR2 is SYDVKM. The CDR3 region is CASSPRALYGYTF. In nucleotides, the CDR3 is TGTGCCAGCAGTCCTCGCGCCCTCTATGGCTACACCTTC.

CDR3 bases: TGTGCCAGCAGTCCTACTACAGGGGTGAATCAGCCCCAGCATTTT. It encodes CASSPTTGVNQPQHF. The chain uses TRBV6-5 and TRBJ1-5; 7 bases line up with TRBD1. Trimming cost V 5 bases and J 4 bases; bases outside gene matches: 8. Germline assignment: CDR1 MNHEY and CDR2 SVGAGI. The CDR3 has 15 amino acids.

The genes are TRBV27 and TRBJ2-2, with a tentative D call TRBD1 (7 bases). The CDR3 runs to 14 residues. Per the germline V gene, CDR1 is MNHEY and CDR2 is SMNVEV (reference sequence). The V end was cut by 3 bases, the J end by 5 bases, with 10 bases between. CDR3 coding DNA: TGTGCCAGCAGTTTGGAGGGGGCTACCGGGGAGCTGTTTTTT. As protein: CASSLEGATGELFF.

CDR3 in DNA: TGTGCCAGCAGCCCGGGAGGGAGAGATGAAAACACCATATATTTT. As protein: CASSPGGRDENTIYF. The rearrangement links TRBV4-2 to TRBJ1-3, with D unclear. V lost 4 bases and J 6 bases, leaving 16 bases between the germline ends. In germline, CDR1 is LGHNA, CDR2 YNFKEQ. The CDR3 has 15 residues.

CDR3: CASSQSLMGQGFWGGYTF. The CDR3 DNA is TGCGCCAGCAGCCAATCCCTAATGGGACAGGGCTTTTGGGGTGGCTACACCTTC. The genes are TRBV4-3 and TRBJ1-2, with 9 nucleotides matching TRBD1. The V gene end was trimmed by 2 bases and the J gene end by 7 bases; junction bases not matched to a gene: 17. CDR3 length equals 18 residues. Looked up from germline, CDR1 is LGHNA and CDR2 is YSLEER.

The chain is built from TRBV6-5 and TRBJ1-4, with TRBD1 identical over 9 bases. The germline V gene has CDR1 MNHEY and CDR2 SVGAGI. The CDR3 consists of 13 residues. The V gene end was trimmed by 8 bases and the J gene end by 7 bases; junction bases not matched to a gene: 5. Here the CDR3 DNA reads TGTGCCAGCGGGACAGGGTGGGGTGAAAAACTGTTTTTT. Amino acid sequence: CASGTGWGEKLFF.

This clone appeared a few times. J is TRBJ1-1 and V is TRBV5-4, with a tentative D call TRBD1 (5 bases). V lost 5 bases and J lost 10, with 18 bases in between. This CDR3 has 13 residues. Per germline, CDR1 SGHNT and CDR2 YYREEE (reference sequence). Here the CDR3 DNA reads TGTGCCAGCAGAGAACCCCAGGGAACCGGAGCTTTCTTT. Amino acid sequence: CASREPQGTGAFF.

This sequence joins TRBV11-1 and TRBJ1-1; 8 bases fit TRBD1. Germline loops: CDR1 SGHAT, CDR2 FQDESV (reference sequence). This CDR3 comprises 15 residues. With 5 bases clipped from V and 2 bases from J, the junction kept 7 bases outside the gene matches. The CDR3 coding sequence is TGTGCCAGCAGCCCAGCAGGGGGCGTAAACACTGAAGCTTTCTTT. Amino acid sequence: CASSPAGGVNTEAFF.

This chain links TRBV29-1 with TRBJ1-6; a possible D gene is TRBD1 (6 bases). Germline-derived CDR1 and CDR2 are SQVTM and ANQGSEA. The CDR3 has 15 amino acids. With 6 bases removed from V and 0 bases from J, the gap between germline ends came to 12 bases. CDR3 residues: CSVADSSSYNSPLHF. CDR3 in DNA: TGCAGCGTCGCGGACAGTAGCTCCTATAATTCACCCCTCCACTTT.

Written as DNA, the CDR3 is TGTGCCAGTAGTTCGACCGGGAGCAATGAGCAGTTCTTC. Translating it yields CASSSTGSNEQFF. J is TRBJ2-1 and V is TRBV19, with TRBD2 as a possible D gene (6 bases). The germline V and J ends were trimmed by 5 bases and 6 bases, with 11 bases remaining between them. The CDR3 loop spans 13 amino acids. Germline CDR1 reads LNHDA; CDR2 reads SQIVND (reference sequence).